Detailed here is one T cell receptor (beta chain). V was shortened by 3 bases and J by 4 bases, with 7 bases between the two germline ends. CDR1 and CDR2 from the germline V gene are LNHNV and YYDKDF (reference sequence). The CDR3 consists of 12 residues. These data are taken from a study of shared clonotypes between healthy human individuals. Clones were sequenced by immunoSEQ multiplex PCR, and TCRdb holds only the in-frame ones, with some missing. Altogether approximately 350,000 clones are present, around 74% being singletons, with the ten largest covering 9% to 12%. The J gene is TRBJ2-7, the V gene TRBV15; D is uncertain. The clonotype originates from a man aged 30-40 years in good health. Sequenced input: memory CD4+ T cells sorted from blood. The subset denotes: CD45RA-negative fraction. CDR3: CATSSDLYEQYF. The CDR3 nucleotides are TGTGCCACCAGCAGTGACCTATACGAGCAGTACTTC.